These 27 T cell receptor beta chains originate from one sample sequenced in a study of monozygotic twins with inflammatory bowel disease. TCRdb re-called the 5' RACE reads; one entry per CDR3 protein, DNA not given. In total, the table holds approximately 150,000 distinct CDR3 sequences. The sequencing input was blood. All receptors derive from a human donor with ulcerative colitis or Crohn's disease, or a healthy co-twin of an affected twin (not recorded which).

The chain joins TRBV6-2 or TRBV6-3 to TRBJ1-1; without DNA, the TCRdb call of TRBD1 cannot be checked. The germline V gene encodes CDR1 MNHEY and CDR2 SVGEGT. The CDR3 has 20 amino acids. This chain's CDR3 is CATHKGVAASLSERVTEAFF.

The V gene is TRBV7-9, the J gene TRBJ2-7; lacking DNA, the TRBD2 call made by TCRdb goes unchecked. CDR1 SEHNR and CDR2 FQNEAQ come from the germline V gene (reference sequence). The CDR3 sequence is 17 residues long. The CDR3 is CASSLSPGTSGTYEQYF.

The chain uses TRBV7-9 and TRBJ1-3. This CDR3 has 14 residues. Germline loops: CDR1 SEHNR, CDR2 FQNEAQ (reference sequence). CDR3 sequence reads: CASSLQGSGNTIYF. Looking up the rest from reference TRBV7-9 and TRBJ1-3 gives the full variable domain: DTGVSQNPRHKITKRGQNVTFRCDPISEHNRLYWYRQTLGQGPEFLTYFQNEAQLEKSRLLSDRFSAERPKGSFSTLEIQRTEQGDSAMYLCASSLQGSGNTIYFGEGSWLTVV.

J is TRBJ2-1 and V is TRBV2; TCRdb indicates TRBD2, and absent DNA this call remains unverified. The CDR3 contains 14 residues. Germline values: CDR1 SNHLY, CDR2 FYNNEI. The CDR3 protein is CASSEQRRPSEQFF.

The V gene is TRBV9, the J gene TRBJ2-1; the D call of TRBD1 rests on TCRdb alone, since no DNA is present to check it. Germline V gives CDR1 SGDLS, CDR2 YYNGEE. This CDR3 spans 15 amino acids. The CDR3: CASSIGPGQEYEQFF.

The CDR3 protein is CASSSYGTGGWEQFF. The chain links TRBV27 to TRBJ2-1; TCRdb lists TRBD1, though no DNA is available to test this call. The germline V gene encodes CDR1 MNHEY and CDR2 SMNVEV (reference sequence). The CDR3 extends over 15 amino acids.

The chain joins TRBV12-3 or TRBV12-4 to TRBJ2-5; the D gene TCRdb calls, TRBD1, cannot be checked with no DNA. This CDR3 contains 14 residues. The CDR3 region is CASSLPGGRETQYF.

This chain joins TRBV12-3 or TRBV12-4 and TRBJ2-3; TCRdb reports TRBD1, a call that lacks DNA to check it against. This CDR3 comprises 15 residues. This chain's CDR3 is CASTRDIALTDTQYF.

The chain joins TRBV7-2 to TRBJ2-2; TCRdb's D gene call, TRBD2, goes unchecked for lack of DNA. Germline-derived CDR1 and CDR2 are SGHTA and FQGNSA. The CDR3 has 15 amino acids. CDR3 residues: CASSFASGNTGELFF.

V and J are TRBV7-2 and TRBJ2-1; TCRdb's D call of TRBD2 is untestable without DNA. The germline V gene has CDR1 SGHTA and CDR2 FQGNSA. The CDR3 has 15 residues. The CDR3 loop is CASSRIAGGQDEQFF.

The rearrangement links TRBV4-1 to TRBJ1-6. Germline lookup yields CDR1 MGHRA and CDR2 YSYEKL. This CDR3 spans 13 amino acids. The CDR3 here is CASSQVRDSPLHF.

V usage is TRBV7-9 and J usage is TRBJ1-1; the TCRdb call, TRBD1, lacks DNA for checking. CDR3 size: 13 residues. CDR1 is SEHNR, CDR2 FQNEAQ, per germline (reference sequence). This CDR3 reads CASSFNRVTEAFF.

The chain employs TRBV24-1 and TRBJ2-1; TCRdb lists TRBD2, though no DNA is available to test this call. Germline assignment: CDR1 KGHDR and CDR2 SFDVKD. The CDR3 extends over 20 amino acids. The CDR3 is CATSGWGGRLAGEPYNEQFF.

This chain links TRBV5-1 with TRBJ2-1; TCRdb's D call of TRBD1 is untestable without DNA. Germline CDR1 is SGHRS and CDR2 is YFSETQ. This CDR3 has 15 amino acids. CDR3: CASRHGQISYNEQFF.

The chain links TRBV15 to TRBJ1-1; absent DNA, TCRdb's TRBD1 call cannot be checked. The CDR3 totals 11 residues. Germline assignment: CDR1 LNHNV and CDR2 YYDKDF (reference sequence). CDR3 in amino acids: CATRGGTEAFF. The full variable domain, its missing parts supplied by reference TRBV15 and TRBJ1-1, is DAMVIQNPRYQVTQFGKPVTLSCSQTLNHNVMYWYQQKSSQAPKLLFHYYDKDFNNEADTPDNFQSRRPNTSFCFLDIRSPGLGDTAMYLCATRGGTEAFFGQGTRLTVV.

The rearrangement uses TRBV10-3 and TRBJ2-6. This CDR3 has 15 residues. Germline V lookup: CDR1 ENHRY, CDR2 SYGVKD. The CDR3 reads CAISEQTAGANVLTF.

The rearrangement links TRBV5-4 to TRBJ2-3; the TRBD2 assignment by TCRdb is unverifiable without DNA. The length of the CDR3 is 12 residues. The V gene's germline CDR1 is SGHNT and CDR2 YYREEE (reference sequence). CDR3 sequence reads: CASRGDGDTQYF.

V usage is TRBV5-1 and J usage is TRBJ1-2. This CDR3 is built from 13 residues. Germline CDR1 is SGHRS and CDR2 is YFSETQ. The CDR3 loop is CASSWTASYGYTF.

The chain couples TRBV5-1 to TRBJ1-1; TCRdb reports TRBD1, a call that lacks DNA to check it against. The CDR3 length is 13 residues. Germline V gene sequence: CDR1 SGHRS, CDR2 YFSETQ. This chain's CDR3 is CASSEGAMTGAFF.

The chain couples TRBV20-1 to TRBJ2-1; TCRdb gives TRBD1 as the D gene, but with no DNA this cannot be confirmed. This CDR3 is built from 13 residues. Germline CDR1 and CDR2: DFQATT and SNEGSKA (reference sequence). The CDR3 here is CSAREPGDNEQFF.

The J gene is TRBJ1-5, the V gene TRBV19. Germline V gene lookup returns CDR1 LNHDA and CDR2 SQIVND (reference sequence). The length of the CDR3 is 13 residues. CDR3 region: CASNVAENQPQHF.

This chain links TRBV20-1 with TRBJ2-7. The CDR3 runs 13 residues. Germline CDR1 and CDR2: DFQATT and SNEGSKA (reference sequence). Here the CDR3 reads CSARGRLDYEQYF.

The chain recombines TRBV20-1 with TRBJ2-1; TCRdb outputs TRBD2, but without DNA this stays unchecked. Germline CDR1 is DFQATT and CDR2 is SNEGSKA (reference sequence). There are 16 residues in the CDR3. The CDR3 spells CSARDWRNGGAREQFF.

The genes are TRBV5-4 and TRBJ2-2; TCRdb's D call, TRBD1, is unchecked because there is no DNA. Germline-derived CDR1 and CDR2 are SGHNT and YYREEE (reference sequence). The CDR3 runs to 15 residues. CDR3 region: CASSLVQGDTGELFF.

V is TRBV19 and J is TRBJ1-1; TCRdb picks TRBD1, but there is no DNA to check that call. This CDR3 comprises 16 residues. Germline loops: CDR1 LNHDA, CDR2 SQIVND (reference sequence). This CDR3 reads CASSIGTGMALTEAFF.

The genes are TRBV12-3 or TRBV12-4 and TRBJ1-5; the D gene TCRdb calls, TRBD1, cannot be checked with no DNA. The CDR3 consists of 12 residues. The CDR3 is CASRNRDNLQHF.

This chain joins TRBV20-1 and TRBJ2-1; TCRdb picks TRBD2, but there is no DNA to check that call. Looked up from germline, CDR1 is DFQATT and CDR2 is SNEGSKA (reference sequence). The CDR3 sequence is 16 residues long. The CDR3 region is CSARDLPGLAGNEQFF.